This TCR beta chain was profiled in a study of CD8 T cell repertoires and HIV-1 epitope variants. The ends lost 6 bases at V and 3 bases at J; junction bases unmatched: 8. The CDR3 spans 16 residues. Germline V gives CDR1 SGHDT, CDR2 YYEEEE. This clone was picked up one time. Method: immunoSEQ multiplex PCR; TCRdb's copy keeps in-frame clones and lacks some. The table shows tens of thousands of clones, with around 75% occurring only once. This TCR came from a male donor with HIV. The material sequenced was uncultured baseline CD8+ T cells from peripheral blood mononuclear cells (PBMCs). The rearrangement uses TRBV5-6 and TRBJ2-6; 8 nucleotides agree with TRBD1. The CDR3 here is CASIRQGALGANVLTF. The CDR3 DNA reads TGTGCCAGCATTAGGCAGGGGGCGCTTGGGGCCAACGTCCTGACTTTC.